The table lists the clone carrying this T cell receptor beta chain with a few counts. What it recognizes is unknown. The junction departs from the called germline gene at one end, perhaps through a read error. This record comes from a study of cytomegalovirus exposure and HLA in healthy donors. Study overall: Among several hundred genotyped donors, 80% to 90% fell in the Caucasian-associated ancestry cluster. Findings and caveats of the study: With DRB1 most and HLA-C fewest, TCR association rates differed between HLA loci in a later analysis. Most likely, a cluster of highly shared sequence variants arose as a sequencing artifact.

Germline loops: CDR1 SGHKS, CDR2 YYEKEE (reference sequence). This CDR3 has 17 residues. A multiplex PCR was run with 60 Vbeta primers and 13 Jbeta primers. Assay used: immunoSEQ multiplex PCR; TCRdb lists only in-frame clones, some missing. This table holds 150,000 to 200,000 clones, 70% to 90% found once. This chain joins TRBV5-5 and TRBJ2-3, with 11 bases matching TRBD2. Sequencing input: PBMCs. The sequence derives from a man aged 18 to 30 in good health and CMV-seropositive. CDR3 region: CASSQDSGGAGMVTQYF. CDR3 DNA sequence: TGCGCCAGCAGCCAAGATAGCGGGGGGGCTGGCATGGTTACGCAGTATTTT.